One and the same sample provided the 7 T cell receptor beta chains below, sequenced in a study of blood T cell repertoires in COVID-19. Sequenced by immunoSEQ multiplex PCR; TCRdb stores in-frame clones only, minus some. The table lists about 180,000 clones, approximately 85% of them singletons. The sample comprised PBMCs or T cells enriched from blood (not recorded which). Every receptor here comes from a woman between 18 and 29 years old who had recovered from COVID-19.

The chain has TRBV7-4 and TRBJ1-4; D gene unclear. V gave up 7 bases and J gave up 3 bases, with 9 bases separating them. There are 13 residues in the CDR3. Germline values: CDR1 SGHVT, CDR2 SQSDAQ. The CDR3 loop is CASISWPNEKLFF. The CDR3 nucleotides are TGTGCCAGCATCTCTTGGCCTAATGAAAAACTGTTTTTT.

The J gene is TRBJ2-7, the V gene TRBV6-5; 7 bases agree with TRBD1. CDR3 length equals 11 residues. The junction had 10 bases not matched to a gene; V was cut back by 8 bases and J by 12 bases. Germline-derived CDR1 and CDR2 are MNHEY and SVGAGI. The CDR3 bases are TGTGCCAGCGGAGAGGGACAGACCCTGTACTTC. Protein: CASGEGQTLYF.

This clone came up a few times. The rearrangement joins TRBV5-4 to TRBJ2-7; 7 bases match TRBD2. Germline CDR1 and CDR2: SGHNT and YYREEE (reference sequence). The CDR3 is made up of 16 amino acids. V dropped 4 bases and J dropped 3; count of bases not matched to a gene: 13. CDR3: CASSHFGGGSLYEQYF. In nucleotides, the CDR3 is TGTGCCAGCAGCCACTTCGGTGGCGGGAGTCTCTACGAGCAGTACTTC.

This chain links TRBV28 with TRBJ1-6, with 7 bases that match TRBD1. V lost 2 bases and J lost 0; bases outside the gene matches: 13. From germline, CDR1 is MDHEN and CDR2 SYDVKM. This CDR3 is 20 amino acids long. The CDR3 loop is CASSLATGLGASSYNSPLHF. CDR3 nucleotides: TGTGCCAGCAGTTTAGCGACAGGGCTAGGGGCGAGCTCCTATAATTCACCCCTCCACTTT. Full variable domain (rest looked up from reference TRBV28 and TRBJ1-6): DVKVTQSSRYLVKRTGEKVFLECVQDMDHENMFWYRQDPGLGLRLIYFSYDVKMKEKGDIPEGYSVSREKKERFSLILESASTNQTSMYLCASSLATGLGASSYNSPLHFGNGTRLTVT.

The gene calls are TRBV28 and TRBJ1-2, with TRBD1 as a possible D gene (6 bases). The germline V and J ends were trimmed by 4 bases and 4 bases, with 13 bases remaining between them. Germline V gene sequence: CDR1 MDHEN, CDR2 SYDVKM. The CDR3 length is 14 residues. The CDR3 bases are TGTGCCAGCAGTTGGTCAGGGGATTCCTATGGCTACACCTTC. Its protein product is CASSWSGDSYGYTF.

V and J are TRBV29-1 and TRBJ2-5; tentative D call: TRBD2 (6 bases). CDR1 and CDR2 from the germline V gene are SQVTM and ANQGSEA. This CDR3 contains 15 residues. Trimming took off 7 bases at V and 4 bases at J, with 22 bases between the two ends. The DNA of the CDR3 is TGCAGCGCGGACCCCGGGTCCCCCGGGGGAGAGACCCAGTACTTC. Encoded protein: CSADPGSPGGETQYF.

The V and J genes are TRBV9 and TRBJ2-5, with a possible D match to TRBD2 (7 bases). V lost 3 bases to trimming and J lost 3 bases, with 12 bases between them. The CDR3 totals 14 residues. CDR1 and CDR2 from the germline V gene are SGDLS and YYNGEE. The DNA of the CDR3 is TGTGCCAGCAGCGACCGAGGGGGGGAAGAGACCCAGTACTTC. This sequence encodes CASSDRGGEETQYF.